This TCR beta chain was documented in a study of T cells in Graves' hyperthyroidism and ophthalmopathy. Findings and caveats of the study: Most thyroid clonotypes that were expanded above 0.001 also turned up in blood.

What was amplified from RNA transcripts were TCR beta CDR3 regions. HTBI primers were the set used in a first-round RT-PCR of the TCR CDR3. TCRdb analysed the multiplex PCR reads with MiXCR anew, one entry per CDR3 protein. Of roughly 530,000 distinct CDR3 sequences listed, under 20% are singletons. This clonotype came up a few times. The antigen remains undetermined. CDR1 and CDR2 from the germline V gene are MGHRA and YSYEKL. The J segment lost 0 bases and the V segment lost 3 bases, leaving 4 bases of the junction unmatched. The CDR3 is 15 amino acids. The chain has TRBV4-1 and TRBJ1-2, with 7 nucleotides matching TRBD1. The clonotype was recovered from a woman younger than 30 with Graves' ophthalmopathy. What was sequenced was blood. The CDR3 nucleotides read TGCGCCAGCAGCCACCGGGACAGCCCTAACTATGGCTACACCTTC. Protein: CASSHRDSPNYGYTF.